What follows describes a single TCR beta chain. Its antigen is not known. The sample originates from a study of beta chain features in type 1 diabetes. Overall study findings and caveats: Sequencing the cDNA could make cells with high TCR expression show up more than they should. The question of HLA type influencing TCRB rearrangement was one that remained unresolved here. PCR could preferentially amplify shorter templates, alike in patients and controls. The study found moderately but significantly shorter TCRB CDR3s in all four CD4+ subsets of Type 1 diabetes patients.

V lost 2 bases to trimming and J lost 9 bases; unmatched junction nucleotides: 8. CDR1 and CDR2 from the germline V gene are GTSNPN and SVGIG (reference sequence). This CDR3 is 13 amino acids long. What was sequenced were expressed TCRB transcripts, since all of the isolated RNA had been reverse transcribed. Here immunoSEQ multiplex PCR was the method, and the copy in TCRdb shows in-frame clones only, minus some. Here the sample spans tens of thousands of clones, about 69% being singletons. By way of CD45RO/CCR7/CD25/CD127/CD95/CD27, the CD4+ regulatory, stem cell-like memory, central memory and naive cells were sorted.

The chain links TRBV30 to TRBJ2-7; 9 nucleotides agree with TRBD1. The receptor comes from a man aged 18 to 29 with type 1 diabetes. Sequencing was performed on Tregs from blood. DNA for the CDR3: TGTGCCTGGAGTTTTACAGGGGGCCTGGGGCAGTACTTC. Translation gives CAWSFTGGLGQYF.